Reported below is one TCR beta chain. Additional DNA sequences in this sample encode the identical CDR3. The data were taken from a study of OX40 agonist ivuxolimab in advanced cancers. There are 14 residues in the CDR3. CDR1 MNHNS and CDR2 SASEGT come from the germline V gene. After removal of 3 bases from V and 5 bases from J, the junction contained 3 bases not matched to a gene. Clones were read by immunoSEQ multiplex PCR, and TCRdb kept only the in-frame ones, dropping some. The data hold about 53,000 clones, with approximately 84% observed a single time. V and J are TRBV6-1 and TRBJ1-4, with 7 positions matching TRBD1. The material was CD4+ or CD8+ T cells sorted from blood, obtained in a trial of the OX40 agonist ivuxolimab. The TCR was taken from an adult with an advanced solid tumor such as melanoma, head and neck, liver or kidney cancer. The CDR3 bases are TGTGCCAGCAGTGATCAGGGGGGAAATGAAAAACTGTTTTTT. This gives the protein CASSDQGGNEKLFF.